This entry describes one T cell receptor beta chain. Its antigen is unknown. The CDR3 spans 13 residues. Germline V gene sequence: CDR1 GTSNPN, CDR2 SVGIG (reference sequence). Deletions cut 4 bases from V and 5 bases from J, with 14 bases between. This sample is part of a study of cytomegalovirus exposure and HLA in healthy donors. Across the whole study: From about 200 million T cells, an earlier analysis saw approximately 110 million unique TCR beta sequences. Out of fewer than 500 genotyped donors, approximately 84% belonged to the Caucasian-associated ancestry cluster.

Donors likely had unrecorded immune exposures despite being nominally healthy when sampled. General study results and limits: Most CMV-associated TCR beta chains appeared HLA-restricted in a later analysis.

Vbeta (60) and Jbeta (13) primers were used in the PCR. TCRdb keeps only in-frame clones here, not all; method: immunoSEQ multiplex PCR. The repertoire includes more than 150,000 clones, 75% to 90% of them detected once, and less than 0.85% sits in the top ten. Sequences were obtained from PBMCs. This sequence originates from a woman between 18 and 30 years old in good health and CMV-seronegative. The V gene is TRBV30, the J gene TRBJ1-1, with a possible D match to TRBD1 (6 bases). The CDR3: CAWKRAGTTEAFF. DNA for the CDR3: TGTGCCTGGAAAAGGGCAGGGACAACTGAAGCTTTCTTT. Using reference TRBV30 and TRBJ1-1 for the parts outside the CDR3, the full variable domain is SQTIHQWPATLVQPVGSPLSLECTVEGTSNPNLYWYRQAAGRGLQLLFYSVGIGQISSEVPQNLSASRPQDRQFILSSKKLLLSDSGFYLCAWKRAGTTEAFFGQGTRLTVV.